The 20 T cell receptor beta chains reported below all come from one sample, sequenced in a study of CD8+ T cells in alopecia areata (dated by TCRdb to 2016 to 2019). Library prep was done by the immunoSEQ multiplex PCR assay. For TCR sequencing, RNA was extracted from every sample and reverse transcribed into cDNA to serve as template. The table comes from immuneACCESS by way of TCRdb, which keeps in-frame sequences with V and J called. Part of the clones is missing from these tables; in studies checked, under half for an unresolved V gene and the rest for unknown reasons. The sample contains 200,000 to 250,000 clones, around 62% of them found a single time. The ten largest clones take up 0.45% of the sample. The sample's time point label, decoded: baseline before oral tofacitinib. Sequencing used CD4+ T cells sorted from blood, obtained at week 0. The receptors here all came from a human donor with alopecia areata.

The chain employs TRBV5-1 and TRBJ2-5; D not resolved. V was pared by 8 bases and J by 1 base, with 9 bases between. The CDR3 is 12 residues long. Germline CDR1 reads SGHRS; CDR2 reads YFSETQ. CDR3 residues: CASGPLQETQYF. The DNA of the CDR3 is TGCGCCAGTGGACCGCTCCAAGAGACCCAGTACTTC. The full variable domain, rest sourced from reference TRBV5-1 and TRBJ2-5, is KAGVTQTPRYLIKTRGQQVTLSCSPISGHRSVSWYQQTPGQGLQFLFEYFSETQRNKGNFPGRFSGRQFSNSRSEMNVSTLELGDSALYLCASGPLQETQYFGPGTRLLVL.

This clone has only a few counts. The CDR3 is CSVVPSGTGVYNEQFF. Written as DNA, the CDR3 is TGCAGCGTTGTCCCCTCCGGGACAGGGGTCTACAATGAGCAGTTCTTC. V usage is TRBV29-1 and J usage is TRBJ2-1; 10 nucleotides agree with TRBD1. V lost 4 bases to trimming and J lost 3 bases; unmatched junction nucleotides: 9. The CDR3 sequence is 16 residues long. From germline, CDR1 is SQVTM and CDR2 ANQGSEA.

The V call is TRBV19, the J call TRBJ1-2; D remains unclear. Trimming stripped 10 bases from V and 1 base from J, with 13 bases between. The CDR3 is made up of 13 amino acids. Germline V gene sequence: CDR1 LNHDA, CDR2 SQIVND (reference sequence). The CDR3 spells CATTRENNYGYTF. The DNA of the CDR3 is TGTGCCACTACTCGGGAAAATAACTATGGCTACACCTTC. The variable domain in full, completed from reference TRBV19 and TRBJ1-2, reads DGGITQSPKYLFRKEGQNVTLSCEQNLNHDAMYWYRQDPGQGLRLIYYSQIVNDFQKGDIAEGYSVSREKKESFPLTVTSAQKNPTAFYLCATTRENNYGYTFGSGTRLTVV.

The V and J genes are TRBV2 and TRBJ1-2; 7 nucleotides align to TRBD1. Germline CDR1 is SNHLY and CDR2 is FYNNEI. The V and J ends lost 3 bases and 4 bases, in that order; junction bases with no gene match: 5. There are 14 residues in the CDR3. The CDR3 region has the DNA TGTGCCAGCAGTGATCGGACAGGCGGCTATGGCTACACCTTC. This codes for CASSDRTGGYGYTF.

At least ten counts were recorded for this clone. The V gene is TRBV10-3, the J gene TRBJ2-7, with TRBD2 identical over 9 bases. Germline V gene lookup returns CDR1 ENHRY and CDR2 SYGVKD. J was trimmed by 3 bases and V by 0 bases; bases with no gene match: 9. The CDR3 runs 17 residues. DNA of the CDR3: TGTGCCATCAGTGAGTCGGGCGGGAGGGCCAGGATCTACGAGCAGTACTTC. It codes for CAISESGGRARIYEQYF.

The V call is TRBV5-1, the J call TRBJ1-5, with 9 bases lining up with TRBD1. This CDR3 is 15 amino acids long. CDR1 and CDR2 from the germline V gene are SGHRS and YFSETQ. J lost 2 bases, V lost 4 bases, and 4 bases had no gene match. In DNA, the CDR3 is TGCGCCAGCAGCCCGACAGGGGGAGGCAATCAGCCCCAGCATTTT. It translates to CASSPTGGGNQPQHF.

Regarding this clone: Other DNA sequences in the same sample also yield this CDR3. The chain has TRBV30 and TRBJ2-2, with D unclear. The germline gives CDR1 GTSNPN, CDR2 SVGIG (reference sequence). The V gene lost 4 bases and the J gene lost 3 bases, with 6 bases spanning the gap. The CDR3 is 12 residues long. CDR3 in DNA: TGTGCCTGGAACAGAGACACCGGGGAGCTGTTTTTT. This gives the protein CAWNRDTGELFF.

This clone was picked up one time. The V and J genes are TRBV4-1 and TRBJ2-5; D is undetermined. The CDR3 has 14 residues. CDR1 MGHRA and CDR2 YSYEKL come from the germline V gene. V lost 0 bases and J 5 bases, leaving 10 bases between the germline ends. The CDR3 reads CASSQDLPRETQYF. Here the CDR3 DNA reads TGCGCCAGCAGCCAAGATCTCCCCCGGGAGACCCAGTACTTC.

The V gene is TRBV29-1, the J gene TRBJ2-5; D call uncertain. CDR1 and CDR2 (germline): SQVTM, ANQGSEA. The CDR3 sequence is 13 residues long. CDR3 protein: CSLRKTSGETQYF. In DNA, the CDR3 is TGCAGTCTGCGCAAAACTTCGGGAGAGACCCAGTACTTC.

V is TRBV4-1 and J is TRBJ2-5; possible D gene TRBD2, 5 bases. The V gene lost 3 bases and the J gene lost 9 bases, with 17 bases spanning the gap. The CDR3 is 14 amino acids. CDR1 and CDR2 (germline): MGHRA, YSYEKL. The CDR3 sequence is CASSHPGLSSAQYF. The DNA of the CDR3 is TGCGCCAGCAGCCACCCCGGACTGTCCTCGGCCCAGTACTTC.

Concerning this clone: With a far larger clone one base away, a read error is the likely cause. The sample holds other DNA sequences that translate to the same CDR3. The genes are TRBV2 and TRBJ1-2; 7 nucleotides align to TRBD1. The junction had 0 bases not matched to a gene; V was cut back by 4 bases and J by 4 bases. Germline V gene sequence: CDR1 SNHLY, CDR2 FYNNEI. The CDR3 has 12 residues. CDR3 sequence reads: CASSGQGYGYTF. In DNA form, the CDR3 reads TGTGCCAGCAGTGGACAGGGCTATGGCTACACCTTC.

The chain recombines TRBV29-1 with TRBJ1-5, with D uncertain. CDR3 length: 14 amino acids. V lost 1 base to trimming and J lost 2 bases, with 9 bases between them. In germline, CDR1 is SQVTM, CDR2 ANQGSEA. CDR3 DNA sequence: TGCAGCGTTGAAGTAGGGAACGGCAATCAGCCCCAGCATTTT. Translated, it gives CSVEVGNGNQPQHF.

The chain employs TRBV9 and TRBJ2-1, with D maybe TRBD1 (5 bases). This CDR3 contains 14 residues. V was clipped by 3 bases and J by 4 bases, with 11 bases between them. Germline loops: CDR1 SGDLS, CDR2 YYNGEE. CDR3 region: CASSERQLYNEQFF. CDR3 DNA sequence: TGTGCCAGCAGCGAGCGACAGTTATACAATGAGCAGTTCTTC.

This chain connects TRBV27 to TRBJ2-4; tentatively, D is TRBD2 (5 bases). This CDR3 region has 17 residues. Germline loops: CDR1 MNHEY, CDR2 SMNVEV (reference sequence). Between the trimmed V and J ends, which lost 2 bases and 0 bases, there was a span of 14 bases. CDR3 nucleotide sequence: TGTGCCAGCAGTTTAGTGGGGAGCGAAATAGCCAAAAACATTCAGTACTTC. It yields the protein CASSLVGSEIAKNIQYF.

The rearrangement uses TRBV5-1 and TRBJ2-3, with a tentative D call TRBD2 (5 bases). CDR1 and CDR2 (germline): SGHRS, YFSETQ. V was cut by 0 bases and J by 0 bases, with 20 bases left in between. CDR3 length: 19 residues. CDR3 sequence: CASSLDSGVASISTDTQYF. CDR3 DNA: TGCGCCAGCAGCTTGGATTCCGGGGTGGCTAGCATTAGCACAGATACGCAGTATTTT.

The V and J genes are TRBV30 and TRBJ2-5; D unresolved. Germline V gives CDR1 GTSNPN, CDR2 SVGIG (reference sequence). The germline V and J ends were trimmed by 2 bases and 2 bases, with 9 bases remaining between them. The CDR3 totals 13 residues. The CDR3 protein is CAWSKQNQETQYF. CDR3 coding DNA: TGTGCCTGGAGTAAGCAGAATCAAGAGACCCAGTACTTC.

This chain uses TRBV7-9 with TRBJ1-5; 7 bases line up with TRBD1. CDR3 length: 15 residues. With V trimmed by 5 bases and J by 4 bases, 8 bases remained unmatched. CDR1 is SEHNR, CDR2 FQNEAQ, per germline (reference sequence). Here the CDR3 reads CASSPTGMVNQPQHF. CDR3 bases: TGTGCCAGCAGCCCGACAGGGATGGTAAATCAGCCCCAGCATTTT.

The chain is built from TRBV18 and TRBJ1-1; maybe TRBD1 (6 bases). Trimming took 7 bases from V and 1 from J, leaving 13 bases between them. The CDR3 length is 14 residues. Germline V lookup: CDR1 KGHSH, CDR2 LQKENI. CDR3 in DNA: TGTGCCAGCTTTCCGGGACACGCGAACACTGAAGCTTTCTTT. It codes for CASFPGHANTEAFF.

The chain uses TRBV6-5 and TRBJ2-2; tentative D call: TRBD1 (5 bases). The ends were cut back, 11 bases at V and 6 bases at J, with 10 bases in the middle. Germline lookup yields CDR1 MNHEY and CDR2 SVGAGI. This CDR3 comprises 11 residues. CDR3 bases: TGTGCCGTTCAGGGTGCCGGGGAGCTGTTTTTT. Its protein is CAVQGAGELFF.

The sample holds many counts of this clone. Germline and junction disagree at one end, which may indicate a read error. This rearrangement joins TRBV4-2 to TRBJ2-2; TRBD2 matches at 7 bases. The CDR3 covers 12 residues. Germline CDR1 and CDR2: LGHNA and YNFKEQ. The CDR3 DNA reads TGTGCCAGCAGCCAAGATTGGCGGGAGTTGTTTTTT. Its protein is CASSQDWRELFF.